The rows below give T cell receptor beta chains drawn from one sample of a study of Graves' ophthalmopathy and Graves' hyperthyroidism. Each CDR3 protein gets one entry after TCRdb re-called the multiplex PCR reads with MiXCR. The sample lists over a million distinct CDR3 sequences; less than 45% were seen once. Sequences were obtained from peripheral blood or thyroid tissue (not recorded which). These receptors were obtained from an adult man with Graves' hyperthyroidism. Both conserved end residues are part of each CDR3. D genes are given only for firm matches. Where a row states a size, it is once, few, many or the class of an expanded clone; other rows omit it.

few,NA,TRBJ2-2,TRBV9,TGTGCCAGCAGCGCACCAAGTGGCACCGGGGAGCTGTTTTTT,CASSAPSGTGELFF
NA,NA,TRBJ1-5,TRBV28,TGTGCCAGCAGGGCGAGTCGGCAGCCCCAGCATTTT,CASRASRQPQHF
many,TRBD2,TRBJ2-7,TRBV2,TGTGCCAGCAGTCCGACTAGCGGAGGCTCCTACGAGCAGTACTTC,CASSPTSGGSYEQYF
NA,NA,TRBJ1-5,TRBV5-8,TGTGCCAGCAGCTTGCGCAGGGGATTCAATCAGCCCCAGCATTTT,CASSLRRGFNQPQHF
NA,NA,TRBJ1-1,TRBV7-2,TGTGCCAGCAGCCGCCGCTCGGCGGGGGGCACTGAAGCTTCCTTT,CASSRRSAGGTEASF
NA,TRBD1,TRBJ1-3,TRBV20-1,TGCAGTGCTACCCCCTCGACAGGGTCTGGAAACACCATATATTTT,CSATPSTGSGNTIYF
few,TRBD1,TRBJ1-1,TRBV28,TGTGCCAGCAGCGCCCGTGACAGGGAATATACTGAAGCTTTCTTT,CASSARDREYTEAFF
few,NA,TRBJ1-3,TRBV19,TGTGCCAGTAGTACACGCACCCGGACAGTCGGAAACACCATATATTTT,CASSTRTRTVGNTIYF
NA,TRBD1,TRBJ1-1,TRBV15,TGTGCCACCAGCAGCCGAAGAACAGGGGCAGAAACTGAAGCTTTCTTT,CATSSRRTGAETEAFF
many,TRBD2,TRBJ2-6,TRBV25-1,TGTGCCAGCAGTACTAGCGGGGAACACTCTGGGGCCAACGTCCTGACTTTC,CASSTSGEHSGANVLTF
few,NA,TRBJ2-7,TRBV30,TGTGCCTGGAGTGTACGCAGGGTAGGGGAGCAGTACTTC,CAWSVRRVGEQYF
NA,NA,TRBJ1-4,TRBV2,TGTGCCAGCAGTCACGATCGGACAGCAACTAATGAAAAACTGTTTTTT,CASSHDRTATNEKLFF
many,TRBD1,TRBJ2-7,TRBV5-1,TGCGCCAGCAGATGGACAGGGGTATCCGAGCAGTACTTC,CASRWTGVSEQYF
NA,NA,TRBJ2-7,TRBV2,TGTGCCAGCAGTTTATGGGGACACAACTCGGGAGAGCAGTACTTC,CASSLWGHNSGEQYF
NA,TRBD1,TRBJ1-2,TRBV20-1,TGCAGTGCTAGCCGGGACAGCTATGGCTACACCTTC,CSASRDSYGYTF
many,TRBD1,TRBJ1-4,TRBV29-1,TGCAGCGTGGCGCGGACAGGGGGCGGTGAAAAACTGTTTTTT,CSVARTGGGEKLFF
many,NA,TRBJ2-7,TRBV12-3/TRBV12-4,TGTGCCAGCAGTCCAGGGGCTGGGAAATACGAGCAGTACTTC,CASSPGAGKYEQYF
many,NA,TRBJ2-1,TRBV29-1,TGCAGCGTCGGCTTGCCTAATGAGCAGTTCTTC,CSVGLPNEQFF
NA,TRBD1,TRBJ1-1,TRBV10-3,TGTGCCATCAAGGGACAGGGGATACTGAACACTGAAGCTTTCTTT,CAIKGQGILNTEAFF
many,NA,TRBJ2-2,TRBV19,TGTGCCAGTAGTCCACAGGAGAACACCGGGGAGCTGTTTTTT,CASSPQENTGELFF
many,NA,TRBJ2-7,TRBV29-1,TGCAGCGTTGAAGTGTCCTACGAGCAGTACTTC,CSVEVSYEQYF
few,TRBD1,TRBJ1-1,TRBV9,TGTGCCAGCAGCGCCCTGGGACAGGGTGAAGCTTTCTTT,CASSALGQGEAFF
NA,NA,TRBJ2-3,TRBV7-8,TGTGCCAGCAGCTTCTGGCTCCCGGGGACAGATACGCAGTATTTT,CASSFWLPGTDTQYF
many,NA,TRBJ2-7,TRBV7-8,TGTGCCAGCACGCTAGGGGGGGGGCGGGCGTACGAGCAGTACTTC,CASTLGGGRAYEQYF
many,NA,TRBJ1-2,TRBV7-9,TGTGCCAGCAGCCTACCGGGGTATGGTGGCTACACCTTC,CASSLPGYGGYTF
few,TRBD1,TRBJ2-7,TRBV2,TGTGCCAGCAGCCCAACGGGACAGGGAATCGACGAGCAGTACTTC,CASSPTGQGIDEQYF
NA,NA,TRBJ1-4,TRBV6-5,TGTGCCAGCAGTTACTCCCCATACGAAAAACTGTTTTTT,CASSYSPYEKLFF
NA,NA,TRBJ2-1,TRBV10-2,TGCGCCAGCCGTGTGGGCTCCTACAATGAGCAGTTCTTC,CASRVGSYNEQFF
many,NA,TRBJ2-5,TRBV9,TGTGCCAGCAGCGTAGTTCTGGGAGAGACCCAGTACTTC,CASSVVLGETQYF
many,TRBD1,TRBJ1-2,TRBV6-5,TGTGCCAGCAGTTACAACCGGGACAGGACTCCCAATGGCTACACCTTC,CASSYNRDRTPNGYTF
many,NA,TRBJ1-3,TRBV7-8,TGTGCCAGCAGCCGTAAAGGGAATTCGCGCCTTTTTAACACCATATATTTT,CASSRKGNSRLFNTIYF
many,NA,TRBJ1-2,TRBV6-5,TGTGCCGTCCGACAAGAGGGGTATGGCTACACCTTC,CAVRQEGYGYTF
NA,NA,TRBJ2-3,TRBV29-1,TGCAGCGCTGGGGGTCGGGAGAGGGGGAGCACAGATACGCAGTATTTT,CSAGGRERGSTDTQYF
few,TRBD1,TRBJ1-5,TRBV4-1,TGCGCCAGCAGCCAAGGGCCAGGGGGGAATCAGCCCCAGCATTTT,CASSQGPGGNQPQHF
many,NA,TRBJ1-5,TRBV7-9,TGTGCCAGCAGCCGAAGTGGGGGGTTCGGTCATCAGCCCCAGCATTTT,CASSRSGGFGHQPQHF
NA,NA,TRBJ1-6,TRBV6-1,TGTGCCAGCAGTGAGAAGGGCTTCCTCTCCCTCCACTTT,CASSEKGFLSLHF
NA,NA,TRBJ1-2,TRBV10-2,TGCGCCAGCAGTTCTCCGGGACACGGAAACACCTTC,CASSSPGHGNTF
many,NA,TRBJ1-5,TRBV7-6,TGTGCCAGCAGCTCGGGCATATGGTATCAGCCCCAGCATTTT,CASSSGIWYQPQHF
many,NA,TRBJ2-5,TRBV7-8,TGTGCCAGCAGCCCGGAGTGGGCCTGGAGGACCCAGTACTTC,CASSPEWAWRTQYF
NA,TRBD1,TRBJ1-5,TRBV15,TGTGCCACCAGCGGGGGACAGGGGACCTTGGGCAATCAGCCCCAGCATTTT,CATSGGQGTLGNQPQHF
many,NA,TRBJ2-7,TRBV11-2,TGTGCCAGCAGCCCAATTGGGGCAGGGAAAAACTACGAGCAGTACTTC,CASSPIGAGKNYEQYF
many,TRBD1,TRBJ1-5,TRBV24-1,TGTGCCACCAGTGATCCCTCAGGGGGCAGACAGCCCCAGCATTTT,CATSDPSGGRQPQHF
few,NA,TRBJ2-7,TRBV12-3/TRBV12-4,TGTGCCAGCAAAGGTCCAGACAATACCCGATTTAACGAGCAGTACTTC,CASKGPDNTRFNEQYF
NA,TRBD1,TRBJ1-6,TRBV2,TGTGCCATCCAAGCCGGGACAGGGAATTTTAGTTCACCCCTCCACTTT,CAIQAGTGNFSSPLHF
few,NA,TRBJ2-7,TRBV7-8,TGTGCCAGCAGCTGGAGCGAAATCTCCTACGAGCAGTACTTC,CASSWSEISYEQYF
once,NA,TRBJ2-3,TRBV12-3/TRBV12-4,TGTGCCAGCAGCCATCTAGGGGGGGAGAGCACAGATACGCAGTATTTT,CASSHLGGESTDTQYF
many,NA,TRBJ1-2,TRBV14,TGTGCCAGCAGCTGGACAGCCTCAGCAGGAGGCTACACCTTC,CASSWTASAGGYTF
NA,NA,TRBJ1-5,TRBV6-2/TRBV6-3,TGTGCCAGCAGTCACGGACCATCAACCCCATATAGCAATCAGCCCCAGCATTTT,CASSHGPSTPYSNQPQHF
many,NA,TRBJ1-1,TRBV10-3,TGTGCCATCAGCAGAACGCCGAGTTCTCCGAACACTGAAGCTTTCTTT,CAISRTPSSPNTEAFF